This T cell receptor (beta chain) is from a study of T cells in Graves' hyperthyroidism and ophthalmopathy (dated by TCRdb to the late 2010s). Broadly, across the study: Peripheral blood samples were taken at the time of initial diagnosis, prior to any treatment. Following sampling, methimazole starting at 30 mg daily was given to hyperthyroidism patients, and high-dose intravenous methylprednisolone was given to ophthalmopathy patients. According to the paper, TCR Vbeta CDR3 sequencing was carried out on 135 peripheral blood samples, which came from approximately 43 ophthalmopathy, approximately 78 hyperthyroidism and 17 progressor patients. Thyroid tissue and blood T-cell repertoires from several Graves' hyperthyroidism patients were also compared in the study. For training and testing, the 80 to 100 patients in the discovery cohort were randomly divided in a 7:3 ratio. An independent validation cohort of under 20 hyperthyroidism patients and some 15 patients who later progressed to ophthalmopathy tested prospective prediction of ophthalmopathy. To identify TCR V-J signatures that set the groups apart, the researchers used a discovery cohort of roughly 100 patients, made up of about 44 with Graves' ophthalmopathy and some 56 with stable Graves' hyperthyroidism. The study at large found these results: Most expanded thyroid clonotypes (frequency above 0.001) were also found in blood, which suggests that blood repertoires may mirror thyroid immune responses. In validation, progression to ophthalmopathy was predicted by the model with approximately 67% sensitivity and approximately 78% specificity, a median of around 5.9 months before onset. Sample size was not statistically predetermined, and investigators were not blinded to group allocation. A 13 V-J signature model separated ophthalmopathy from stable hyperthyroidism, with over 85% sensitivity and about 81% specificity in cross-validation and 80%/75% in testing.

The TCR beta CDR3 regions were amplified from RNA transcripts. The first round of RT-PCR for the TCR CDR3 was performed with the HTBI primer set and the Qiagen OneStep RT-PCR kit. A second multiplex PCR round built the libraries, followed by size selection and purification. Paired-end sequencing of the libraries was performed with 100 bp reads on an Illumina HiSeq2000. In the paper's pipeline: Raw data were processed with SOAPnuke, discarding reads with adapters, uncalled bases, mean Phred below 15, or no exact constant-primer or identifier match. High-quality paired reads were merged using COPE v1.2.5, and each unique nucleotide sequence was defined as a clonotype. Clonotypes were aligned to IMGT TRBV, TRBD and TRBJ reference segments using MiTCR v1.1. The analysis was restricted to V-J combinations with a frequency above 0.0001, which together covered 98% to 99.2% of the repertoires. A TCS score was defined as the ratio between F50 (clonal expansion) and ExV (chaos), using BLOSUM62-based TCRdist between CDR3 peptides within each V-J. Welch's t-statistics and random forest reduced around 550 V-J features to some 14, which were used in a naive Bayes classifier (R e1071). In TCRdb, the public reads were trimmed at Q25 with fastp and aligned with MiXCR, with productive beta chains retained. Rows merge per CDR3 protein into single entries with the most common DNA and genes. The V and J calls shown here were made by TCRdb, not taken from the authors' results. Here the sample has around 620,000 distinct CDR3 sequences; approximately 15% occur a single time. The ten biggest clones cover over 6% of the sample.

Ophthalmopathy patients had moderately to severely active disease, with a Clinical Activity Score of 3 or more, a NOSPECS grade of 4 or more, and a disease duration of less than 3 months. Patients with uncontrolled infections, other autoimmune diseases, pregnancy or lactation were excluded. Diagnoses were established on the basis of clinical symptoms, serum thyroxine and TRAb, thyroid ultrasound, and orbital computed tomography. PBMCs were separated from under 11 ml of fresh peripheral blood using Ficoll-Paque density gradient centrifugation. Total RNA was extracted using Trizol reagent, and RNA quality was assessed on an Agilent 2100 Bioanalyzer. Trimming removed 4 bases from V and 6 bases from J; the gene matches leave 0 bases unexplained. The germline V gene (reference sequence) gives CDR1 as DFQATT and CDR2 as SNEGSKA. Taken from cysteine to phenylalanine, the CDR3 has 11 residues. Only CDR3 DNA is held: 33 bases, read in frame from base 1.

Of note for this clonotype: Its antigen is still unknown. No base quality values were provided; no much bigger clone lies one nucleotide off.

The sequence came from a woman between 18 and 29 years old with Graves' ophthalmopathy. Rearrangement joined TRBV20-1 to TRBJ2-1; 7 bases in the middle match TRBD2. Sequencing was carried out using blood. The DNA is as follows: TGCAGTGCTACTAGCGGCAATGAGCAGTTCTTC. Its translation reads: CSATSGNEQFF.